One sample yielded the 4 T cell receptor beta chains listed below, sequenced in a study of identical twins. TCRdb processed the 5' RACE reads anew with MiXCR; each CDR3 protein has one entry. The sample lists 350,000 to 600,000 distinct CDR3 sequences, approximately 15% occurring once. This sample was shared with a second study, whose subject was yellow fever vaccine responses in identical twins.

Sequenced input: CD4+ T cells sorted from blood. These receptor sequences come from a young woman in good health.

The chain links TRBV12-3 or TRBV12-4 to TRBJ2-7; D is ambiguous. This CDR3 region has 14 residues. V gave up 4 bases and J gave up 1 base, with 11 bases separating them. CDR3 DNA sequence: TGTGCCAGCAGTTCCTTCTCGGGTTCCTACGAGCAGTACTTC. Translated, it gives CASSSFSGSYEQYF.

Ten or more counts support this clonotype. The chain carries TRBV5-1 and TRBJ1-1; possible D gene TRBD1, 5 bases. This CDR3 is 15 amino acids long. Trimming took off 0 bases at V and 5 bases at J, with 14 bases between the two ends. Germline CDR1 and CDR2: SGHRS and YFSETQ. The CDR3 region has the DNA TGCGCCAGCAGCTTGGATCCAGGGATGGGGACTGAAGCTTTCTTT. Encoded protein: CASSLDPGMGTEAFF.

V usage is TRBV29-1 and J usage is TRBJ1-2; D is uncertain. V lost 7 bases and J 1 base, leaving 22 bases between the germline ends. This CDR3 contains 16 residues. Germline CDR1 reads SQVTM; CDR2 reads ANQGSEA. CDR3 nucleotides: TGCAGCGCAGAGGACCGCCGACTTACCGGTAACTATGGCTACACCTTC. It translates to CSAEDRRLTGNYGYTF.

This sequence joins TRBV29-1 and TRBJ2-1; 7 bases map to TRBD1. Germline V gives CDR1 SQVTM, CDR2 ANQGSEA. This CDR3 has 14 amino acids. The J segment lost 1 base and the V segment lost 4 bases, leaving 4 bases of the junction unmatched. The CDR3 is CSVARQGSYNEQFF. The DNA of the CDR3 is TGCAGCGTTGCCCGACAGGGTTCCTACAATGAGCAGTTCTTC.